The 8 T cell receptor beta chains in this list originate from one sample, sequenced in a study of shared clonotypes between healthy human individuals (TCRdb year 2020). Libraries were made using the immunoSEQ multiplex PCR assay. What TCRdb holds here is the immuneACCESS table cut down to in-frame rearrangements. Part of the clones is not present; checked against another copy, under half of the missing clones reflect an unresolved V gene, and the others are unexplained. The sample table lists about 2.1 million clones, roughly 93% of them with a count of one. The top ten clonotypes cover under 2% of the sample. CD8 naive samples were obtained by positive selection for CCR7 among CD45RO-negative cells, yielding a CD45RA+CCR7+ population from which TemRA cells were excluded. The sequenced sample consisted of naive CD8+ T cells from PBMCs. The cell subset or site label, as the study defines it: CD45RA+CCR7+. These receptors were obtained from a man younger than 35 in good health. Some clones in this sample may be carry-over from other donors' samples.

This chain connects TRBV10-3 to TRBJ2-2; D might be TRBD2 (5 bases). Trimming stripped 11 bases from V and 2 bases from J, with 15 bases between. Germline CDR1 is ENHRY and CDR2 is SYGVKD. The CDR3 is made up of 14 amino acids. The CDR3: CAFRTDPNTGELFF. The CDR3 DNA is TGTGCCTTCCGGACTGACCCCAACACCGGGGAGCTGTTTTTT.

This clone was observed a single time. V usage is TRBV19 and J usage is TRBJ2-7, with a weak D call TRBD1 (5 bases). Trimming pared 6 bases from V and 0 bases from J, leaving 12 bases between. This CDR3 is 14 amino acids long. Germline CDR1 reads LNHDA; CDR2 reads SQIVND (reference sequence). The CDR3 reads CASSPGRDSYEQYF. In DNA form, the CDR3 reads TGTGCCAGTAGCCCCGGCAGGGACTCCTACGAGCAGTACTTC. The full variable domain, its missing parts supplied by reference TRBV19 and TRBJ2-7, is DGGITQSPKYLFRKEGQNVTLSCEQNLNHDAMYWYRQDPGQGLRLIYYSQIVNDFQKGDIAEGYSVSREKKESFPLTVTSAQKNPTAFYLCASSPGRDSYEQYFGPGTRLTVT.

The CDR3 DNA reads as TGTGCCAGCAGTTATAGGTGGCGGGGATACAATGAGCAGTTCTTC. Translated, it gives CASSYRWRGYNEQFF. This chain links TRBV6-5 with TRBJ2-1; D might be TRBD2 (6 bases). The CDR3 runs 15 residues. Deletions cut 3 bases from V and 4 bases from J, with 13 bases between. From germline, CDR1 is MNHEY and CDR2 SVGAGI.

The chain joins TRBV5-6 to TRBJ2-7; TRBD2 might be the D (6 bases). Per the germline V gene, CDR1 is SGHDT and CDR2 is YYEEEE. Trimming took off 4 bases at V and 2 bases at J, with 10 bases between the two ends. The length of the CDR3 is 13 residues. The CDR3 sequence: CASSGGLTYEQYF. The DNA of the CDR3 is TGTGCCAGCAGCGGTGGACTAACCTACGAGCAGTACTTC.

This clone was recorded only once. V gene TRBV7-8 combines with J gene TRBJ2-1; D gene uncertain. The CDR3 has 15 amino acids. V was trimmed by 1 base and J by 4 bases, leaving 11 bases between them. The germline V gene has CDR1 SGHVS and CDR2 FQNEAQ. In DNA form, the CDR3 reads TGTGCCAGCAGCTTAGGCCCTGGCAGATACAATGAGCAGTTCTTC. It specifies CASSLGPGRYNEQFF.

The gene calls are TRBV2 and TRBJ1-4; no clear D gene. The CDR3 runs 15 residues. Germline loops: CDR1 SNHLY, CDR2 FYNNEI. Trimming shortened V by 6 bases and J by 4 bases, and 15 bases separated the two germline ends. CDR3 residues: CASSQGRSLNEKLFF. The CDR3 DNA reads as TGTGCCAGCAGCCAAGGACGGAGCCTTAATGAAAAACTGTTTTTT.

The chain employs TRBV28 and TRBJ2-7; TRBD1 agrees at 10 bases. The CDR3 has 14 residues. V shed 10 bases and J 5 bases; nucleotides not matched to a gene: 11. Germline V gene sequence: CDR1 MDHEN, CDR2 SYDVKM. CDR3: CATEPWTGGDEQYF. The CDR3 DNA reads as TGTGCCACCGAGCCCTGGACAGGGGGGGACGAGCAGTACTTC.

The CDR3 here is CASSSRQEGYEQYF. CDR3 nucleotide sequence: TGTGCCAGCAGCTCTCGCCAAGAGGGGTACGAGCAGTACTTC. The chain recombines TRBV7-9 with TRBJ2-7, with D possibly being TRBD1 or TRBD2 (5 bases each). The V end lost 4 bases, the J end lost 4 bases, and 14 bases lay between the germline ends. CDR3 length: 14 amino acids. Germline V CDR1 and CDR2: SEHNR, FQNEAQ (reference sequence).